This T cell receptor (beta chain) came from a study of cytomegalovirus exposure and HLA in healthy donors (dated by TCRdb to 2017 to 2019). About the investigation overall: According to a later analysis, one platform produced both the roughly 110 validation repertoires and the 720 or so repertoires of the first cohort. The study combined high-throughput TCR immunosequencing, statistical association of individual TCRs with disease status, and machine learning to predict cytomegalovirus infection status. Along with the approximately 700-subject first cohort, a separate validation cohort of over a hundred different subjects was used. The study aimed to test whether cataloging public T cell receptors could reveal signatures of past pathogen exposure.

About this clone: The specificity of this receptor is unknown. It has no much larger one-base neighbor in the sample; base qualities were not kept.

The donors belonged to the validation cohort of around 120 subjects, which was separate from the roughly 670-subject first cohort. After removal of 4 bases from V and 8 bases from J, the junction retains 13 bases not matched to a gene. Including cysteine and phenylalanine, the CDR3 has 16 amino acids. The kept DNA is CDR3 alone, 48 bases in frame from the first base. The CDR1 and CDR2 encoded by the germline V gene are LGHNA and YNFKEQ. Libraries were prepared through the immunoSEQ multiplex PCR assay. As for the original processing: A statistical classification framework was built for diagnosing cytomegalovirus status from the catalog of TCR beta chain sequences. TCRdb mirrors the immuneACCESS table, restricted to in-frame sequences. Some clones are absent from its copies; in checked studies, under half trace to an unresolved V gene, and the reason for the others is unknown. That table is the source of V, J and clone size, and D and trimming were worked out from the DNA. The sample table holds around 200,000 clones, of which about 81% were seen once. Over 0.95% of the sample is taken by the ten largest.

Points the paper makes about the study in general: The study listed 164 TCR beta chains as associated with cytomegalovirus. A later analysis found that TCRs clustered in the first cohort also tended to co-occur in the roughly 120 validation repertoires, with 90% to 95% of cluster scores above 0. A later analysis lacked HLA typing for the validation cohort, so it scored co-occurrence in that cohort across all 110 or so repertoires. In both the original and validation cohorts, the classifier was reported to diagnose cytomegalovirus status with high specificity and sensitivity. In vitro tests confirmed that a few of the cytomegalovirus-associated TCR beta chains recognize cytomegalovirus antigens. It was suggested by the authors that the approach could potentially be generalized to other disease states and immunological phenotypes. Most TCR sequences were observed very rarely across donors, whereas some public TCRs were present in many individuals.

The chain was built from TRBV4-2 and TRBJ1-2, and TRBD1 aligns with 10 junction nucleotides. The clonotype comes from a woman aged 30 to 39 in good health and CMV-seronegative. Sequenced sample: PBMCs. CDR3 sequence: CASSPPGQGPIGGYTF. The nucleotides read TGTGCCAGCAGCCCACCGGGACAGGGGCCAATTGGCGGCTACACCTTC.